This entry lists 15 T cell receptor beta chains sequenced from one sample in a study of regulatory and conventional T cells in RAG deficiency. The repertoire was sequenced with immunoSEQ multiplex PCR; TCRdb's copy has only in-frame clones and lacks some. The table shows roughly 32,000 clones, with about 88% occurring only once. This sample was also put to use in a study of regulatory T cells. From that paper: Amplification used 52 TRBV primers and 13 TRBJ primers.

The sequenced material came from CD8+ T cells sorted from blood. These receptor sequences come from a human donor in good health.

The chain recombines TRBV5-1 with TRBJ1-3; D remains ambiguous. CDR1 is SGHRS, CDR2 YFSETQ, per germline. This CDR3 comprises 15 residues. Trimming removed 4 bases from V and 4 bases from J, with 15 bases in between. The CDR3 here is CASSPQSLGGNTIYF. The CDR3 DNA reads TGCGCCAGCAGCCCACAGAGCCTGGGCGGAAACACCATATATTTT.

This chain uses TRBV28 with TRBJ2-4, with 8 bases identical to TRBD2. Germline V gene data show CDR1 as MDHEN and CDR2 as SYDVKM. J gave up 2 bases and V 3 bases, and 12 bases lay outside the gene matches. CDR3 size: 18 residues. CDR3 in DNA: TGTGCCAGCAGTTTTGCTTGGCGGGAGGATAGGTCCAAAAACATTCAGTACTTC. Its translation: CASSFAWREDRSKNIQYF.

This chain uses TRBV5-1 with TRBJ2-7; 11 bases align to TRBD2. Germline V CDR1 and CDR2: SGHRS, YFSETQ. V trimming: 5 bases; J trimming: 5 bases; junction bases outside the gene matches: 12. The length of the CDR3 is 16 residues. CDR3 residues: CASRGVLAGAHNEQYF. The CDR3, as DNA: TGCGCCAGCAGGGGAGTACTAGCGGGAGCTCACAACGAGCAGTACTTC.

The CDR3 DNA sequence: TGTGCCAGCAGCTCGCCCCCAGGAGGTAATTCGGGAAACACCATATATTTT. It specifies CASSSPPGGNSGNTIYF. The rearrangement links TRBV7-9 to TRBJ1-3; D remains unclear. Trimming took 4 bases from V and 4 from J, leaving 20 bases between them. Germline values: CDR1 SEHNR, CDR2 FQNEAQ (reference sequence). The CDR3 covers 17 residues. Combining the CDR3 with reference TRBV7-9 and TRBJ1-3 gives the whole variable domain DTGVSQNPRHKITKRGQNVTFRCDPISEHNRLYWYRQTLGQGPEFLTYFQNEAQLEKSRLLSDRFSAERPKGSFSTLEIQRTEQGDSAMYLCASSSPPGGNSGNTIYFGEGSWLTVV.

This clone was observed a single time. The chain links TRBV5-1 to TRBJ2-3; D perhaps matches TRBD1 (5 bases). The CDR3 is made up of 18 amino acids. Germline CDR1 SGHRS, CDR2 YFSETQ. The ends were cut back, 1 base at V and 1 base at J, with 19 bases in the middle. The CDR3 is CASSLIPKGDRGTDTQYF. In DNA form, the CDR3 reads TGCGCCAGCAGCTTGATCCCTAAAGGGGATAGGGGCACAGATACGCAGTATTTT.

The chain links TRBV4-1 to TRBJ2-6; possibly TRBD1 or TRBD2 for D (6 bases each). Per germline, CDR1 MGHRA and CDR2 YSYEKL. The CDR3 extends over 19 amino acids. V lost 4 bases to trimming and J lost 4 bases, with 23 bases between them. The CDR3 region has the DNA TGCGCCAGCAGCCTGAGAGTTGGGGGGACATTAACCGGGGCCAACGTCCTGACTTTC. This encodes CASSLRVGGTLTGANVLTF.

The chain couples TRBV7-2 to TRBJ2-5; D may match TRBD1 or TRBD2 (5 bases each). The CDR3 sequence is 14 residues long. V lost 5 bases, J lost 7 bases, and 17 bases lay in between. The germline V gene has CDR1 SGHTA and CDR2 FQGNSA. This CDR3 is CASSPEVGDRTQYF. Here the CDR3 DNA reads TGTGCCAGCAGCCCAGAAGTGGGGGATAGGACCCAGTACTTC.

The chain carries TRBV4-2 and TRBJ1-2; D possibly corresponds to TRBD1 (5 bases). CDR1 and CDR2 from the germline V gene are LGHNA and YNFKEQ. The CDR3 sequence is 15 residues long. V gave up 0 bases and J gave up 8 bases, with 16 bases separating them. The CDR3 bases are TGTGCCAGCAGCCAAGATCTCTCCGGGACTAGGGGCTACACCTTC. Protein sequence: CASSQDLSGTRGYTF.

This sequence joins TRBV27 and TRBJ2-7; the match to TRBD2 covers 11 bases. This CDR3 region has 16 residues. With V trimmed by 3 bases and J by 2 bases, 6 bases remained unmatched. Germline CDR1 and CDR2: MNHEY and SMNVEV (reference sequence). The CDR3 loop is CASSFPLAGETYEQYF. CDR3 coding DNA: TGTGCCAGCAGTTTCCCACTAGCGGGAGAGACCTACGAGCAGTACTTC.

This chain connects TRBV19 to TRBJ2-7, with 10 nucleotides matching TRBD1. V was clipped by 10 bases and J by 3 bases; unmatched bases: 9. The germline V gene encodes CDR1 LNHDA and CDR2 SQIVND (reference sequence). This CDR3 spans 14 amino acids. CDR3 sequence: CATQPTGGVYEQYF. DNA of the CDR3: TGTGCCACACAACCGACAGGGGGCGTCTACGAGCAGTACTTC.

CDR3 nucleotides: TGTGCCAGTACTACGGGTCCGGGGTATGGCTACACCTTC. This sequence encodes CASTTGPGYGYTF. The rearrangement uses TRBV19 and TRBJ1-2; no definite D call. Germline CDR1 is LNHDA and CDR2 is SQIVND (reference sequence). V was cut by 7 bases and J by 5 bases, with 14 bases left in between. The CDR3 contains 13 residues.

The chain has TRBV19 and TRBJ2-1; no definite D call. With 2 bases removed from V and 0 bases from J, the gap between germline ends came to 8 bases. The CDR3 has 15 residues. The germline gives CDR1 LNHDA, CDR2 SQIVND (reference sequence). This CDR3 reads CASSISGNSYNEQFF. In nucleotides, the CDR3 is TGTGCCAGTAGTATAAGTGGGAACTCCTACAATGAGCAGTTCTTC. Full variable domain (outside the CDR3, taken from reference TRBV19 and TRBJ2-1): DGGITQSPKYLFRKEGQNVTLSCEQNLNHDAMYWYRQDPGQGLRLIYYSQIVNDFQKGDIAEGYSVSREKKESFPLTVTSAQKNPTAFYLCASSISGNSYNEQFFGPGTRLTVL.

This chain links TRBV30 with TRBJ1-1, with 7 bases identical to TRBD1. Unmatched junction bases numbered 8, after V lost 5 bases and J lost 8 bases. This CDR3 has 12 amino acids. Germline V gene sequence: CDR1 GTSNPN, CDR2 SVGIG (reference sequence). The CDR3: CAWADRVLEAFF. The DNA of the CDR3 is TGTGCCTGGGCCGACAGGGTGCTGGAAGCTTTCTTT.

The V and J genes are TRBV7-2 and TRBJ2-1; no definite D call. The germline V gene encodes CDR1 SGHTA and CDR2 FQGNSA. Trimming shortened V by 1 base and J by 10 bases, and 8 bases separated the two germline ends. The CDR3 totals 12 residues. For the CDR3, the DNA is TGTGCCAGCAGCTTAGTTGGGGTGGAGCAGTTCTTC. Translated, it gives CASSLVGVEQFF.

The rearrangement links TRBV19 to TRBJ2-1; D remains ambiguous. The length of the CDR3 is 17 residues. Trimming stripped 8 bases from V and 0 bases from J, with 20 bases between. The germline gives CDR1 LNHDA, CDR2 SQIVND (reference sequence). CDR3 amino acids: CASCQLSDGSSYNEQFF. The CDR3 nucleotides are TGTGCCAGTTGCCAACTCTCGGACGGCAGCTCCTACAATGAGCAGTTCTTC. Based on the CDR3 plus reference TRBV19 and TRBJ2-1, the full variable domain is DGGITQSPKYLFRKEGQNVTLSCEQNLNHDAMYWYRQDPGQGLRLIYYSQIVNDFQKGDIAEGYSVSREKKESFPLTVTSAQKNPTAFYLCASCQLSDGSSYNEQFFGPGTRLTVL.